This T cell receptor (beta chain) was retrieved from a study of cytomegalovirus exposure and HLA in healthy donors. Study background: The Caucasian-associated ancestry cluster contained 75% to 85% of the roughly 390 genotyped donors.

Per germline, CDR1 SGHVS and CDR2 FQNEAQ. The ends lost 0 bases at V and 4 bases at J; junction bases unmatched: 3. The CDR3 contains 16 residues. With 60 Vbeta and 13 Jbeta primers, the PCR was carried out. The method was immunoSEQ multiplex PCR; TCRdb's version includes in-frame clones alone and lacks a portion of them. Among 110,000 or so clones listed, about four fifths were seen once. The genes are TRBV7-8 and TRBJ2-2, with 9 bases that match TRBD1. The specimen sequenced was PBMCs. The receptor was derived from a woman aged 18-30 years in good health and CMV-seronegative. CDR3 sequence: CASSLAGTGFTGELFF. CDR3 in DNA: TGTGCCAGCAGCTTAGCCGGGACAGGGTTCACCGGGGAGCTGTTTTTT. The variable domain in full, with the rest retrieved from reference TRBV7-8 and TRBJ2-2, is GAGVSQSPRYKVAKRGQDVALRCDPISGHVSLFWYQQALGQGPEFLTYFQNEAQLDKSGLPSDRFFAERPEGSVSTLKIQRTQQEDSAVYLCASSLAGTGFTGELFFGEGSRLTVL.